This record looks at one TCR beta chain sequence and its context. The CDR3 length is 14 residues. Trimming cost V 0 bases and J 10 bases, with 13 bases left between them. Germline assignment: CDR1 LNHNV and CDR2 YYDKDF (reference sequence). This sample was taken from a study of shared clonotypes between healthy human individuals. CD45RO negativity and positive selection for CCR7 defined naive CD8 cells, a population that excluded terminally differentiated effector memory CD45RA+ cells. Assay used: immunoSEQ multiplex PCR; TCRdb lists only in-frame clones, some missing. The sample includes approximately 810,000 clones, more than 85% of them seen just once.

The sequenced sample was naive CD8+ T cells sorted from blood. This TCR derives from a young man in good health. The gene calls are TRBV15 and TRBJ2-1; no clear D gene. The CDR3 protein is CATSREPNIGEQFF. The CDR3 DNA is TGTGCCACCAGCAGAGAGCCCAACATTGGGGAGCAGTTCTTC. Based on the CDR3 plus reference TRBV15 and TRBJ2-1, the full variable domain is DAMVIQNPRYQVTQFGKPVTLSCSQTLNHNVMYWYQQKSSQAPKLLFHYYDKDFNNEADTPDNFQSRRPNTSFCFLDIRSPGLGDTAMYLCATSREPNIGEQFFGPGTRLTVL.